The rows below give T cell receptor beta chains drawn from one sample of a study of blood T cell repertoires in COVID-19. The protocol was immunoSEQ multiplex PCR, while the TCRdb copy is restricted to in-frame clones and leaves out a portion. The table includes 130,000 or so clones, 88% detected once. Sequencing was performed on peripheral blood. The receptors here all came from an older man with active COVID-19. The CDR3 runs from the conserved cysteine through the conserved F or W. A D gene is named only where the DNA matches it firmly.

- | TRBJ2-7 | TRBV19 | 15 | TGTGCCAGTAGTAACGAGGGAGGCCTCTCCTACGAGCAGTACTTC | CASSNEGGLSYEQYF
TRBD1 | TRBJ2-5 | TRBV28 | 16 | TGTGCCAGCAGTCCCAGACAGGGAGTCAGGCAAGAGACCCAGTACTTC | CASSPRQGVRQETQYF
- | TRBJ1-2 | TRBV7-2 | 16 | TGTGCCAGCAGCCCACAAACAGGGCGTCATAACTATGGCTACACCTTC | CASSPQTGRHNYGYTF
TRBD1 | TRBJ1-1 | TRBV5-1 | 16 | TGCGCCAGCAGCTTGAACAGGGGGGACCTGGGCACTGAAGCTTTCTTT | CASSLNRGDLGTEAFF
TRBD2 | TRBJ2-1 | TRBV9 | 16 | TGTGCCAGCAGCCTAGAGGTTAGCGGGTCCTACAATGAGCAGTTCTTC | CASSLEVSGSYNEQFF
- | TRBJ1-4 | TRBV7-2 | 11 | TGTGCCAGCAGCGAGCAAGGGGTTCTGTTTTTT | CASSEQGVLFF
- | TRBJ2-7 | TRBV6-2/TRBV6-3 | 16 | TGTGCCAGCAGTTACTCGATGCGGACATCGTCCTACGAGCAGTACTTC | CASSYSMRTSSYEQYF
TRBD1 | TRBJ1-1 | TRBV10-3 | 14 | TGTGCCATCAGGGGGGACAGGTTGGACACTGAAGCTTTCTTT | CAIRGDRLDTEAFF
TRBD2 | TRBJ2-1 | TRBV9 | 16 | TGTGCCAGCAGCCCCCAACTAGCGGGAGGGTTAGTTGAGCAGTTCTTC | CASSPQLAGGLVEQFF
TRBD1 | TRBJ1-2 | TRBV3-1/TRBV3-2 | 14 | TGTGCCAGCAGCCAAGGGGGACAGGGTGAAGCCTACACCTTC | CASSQGGQGEAYTF
TRBD2 | TRBJ2-1 | TRBV6-2/TRBV6-3 | 16 | TGTGCCAGCAGTTCCCGGGTAGCGGGGTCCTACAATGAGCAGTTCTTC | CASSSRVAGSYNEQFF
TRBD1 | TRBJ2-1 | TRBV10-2 | 12 | TGCGCCAGCAGTGAGAGGACAGGCGAGCAGTTCTTC | CASSERTGEQFF
- | TRBJ2-7 | TRBV12-3/TRBV12-4 | 13 | TGTGCCAGCAGTATGAGAGGTACCTACGAGCAGTACTTC | CASSMRGTYEQYF
TRBD2 | TRBJ2-1 | TRBV5-1 | 17 | TGCGCCAGCAGCTGGCGACTAGCGGGAGGACCCTACAATGAGCAGTTCTTC | CASSWRLAGGPYNEQFF
TRBD1 | TRBJ2-1 | TRBV14 | 14 | TGTGCCAGCAGCCATCGACAGGGGGCGGGCCGGCAGTTCTTC | CASSHRQGAGRQFF
- | TRBJ2-7 | TRBV5-1 | 19 | TGCGCCAGCAGCCGGACGGACAGGGGGAGGCTAGCGGGGGACTACGAGCAGTACTTC | CASSRTDRGRLAGDYEQYF
TRBD2 | TRBJ2-1 | TRBV3-1/TRBV3-2 | 14 | TGTGCCAGCAGCCGAACTAGCGTCTACAATGAGCAGTTCTTC | CASSRTSVYNEQFF
TRBD2 | TRBJ2-2 | TRBV11-3 | 15 | TGTGCCAGCAGCAGGGGGACTAGCGGGAGTGGGGAGCTGTTTTTT | CASSRGTSGSGELFF
- | TRBJ2-3 | TRBV24-1 | 13 | TGTGCCACCAGTGAAGGGGGGGCAGATACGCAGTATTTT | CATSEGGADTQYF
- | TRBJ1-1 | TRBV4-1 | 15 | TGCGCCAGCAGCCTCCGAGAGTCAGGGAACACTGAAGCTTTCTTT | CASSLRESGNTEAFF
TRBD2 | TRBJ2-1 | TRBV7-2 | 15 | TGTGCCAGCAGCTTTGGCGGGAGCGGTTGGAATGAGCAGTTCTTC | CASSFGGSGWNEQFF
- | TRBJ2-2 | TRBV12-3/TRBV12-4 | 12 | TGTGCCAGCACCTCTGACACCGGGGAGCTGTTTTTT | CASTSDTGELFF
- | TRBJ2-3 | TRBV2 | 14 | TGTGCCAGCAGTGCAGACAGGAGCACAGATACGCAGTATTTT | CASSADRSTDTQYF
- | TRBJ1-2 | TRBV18 | 15 | TGTGCCAGCTCACCACTGGAGCAGGGAGGCTATGGCTACACCTTC | CASSPLEQGGYGYTF
- | TRBJ2-7 | TRBV7-9 | 14 | TGTGCCAGCAGCTCGATGACTAGTTACTACGAGCAGTACTTC | CASSSMTSYYEQYF
TRBD2 | TRBJ2-2 | TRBV15 | 15 | TGTGCCACCAGCAGAGAAGCGGGAGTATCCGGGGAGCTGTTTTTT | CATSREAGVSGELFF
- | TRBJ2-3 | TRBV19 | 14 | TGTGCCAGTAGTATGCAGGGAGGAACAGATACGCAGTATTTT | CASSMQGGTDTQYF
- | TRBJ2-7 | TRBV12-3/TRBV12-4 | 12 | TGTGCCAGCAGTTTCTCGGGTTACGAGCAGTACTTC | CASSFSGYEQYF
- | TRBJ2-7 | TRBV7-7 | 15 | TGTGCCAGCAGCTTAGGCACAGGGTCCCACTACGAGCAGTACTTC | CASSLGTGSHYEQYF
- | TRBJ2-3 | TRBV30 | 12 | TGTGCCTGGAGGTGGGAGGTTGATACGCAGTATTTT | CAWRWEVDTQYF
TRBD1 | TRBJ2-7 | TRBV5-4 | 14 | TGTGCCAGCAGCTTGGGGGACAGGGCCCACGAGCAGTACTTC | CASSLGDRAHEQYF
TRBD2 | TRBJ2-1 | TRBV19 | 16 | TGTGCCAGTAGTGGTTCCCTAGCGGGATGGGACGATGAGCAGTTCTTC | CASSGSLAGWDDEQFF
TRBD1 | TRBJ1-4 | TRBV19 | 16 | TGTGCCAGTAGTATCGGGACAGGGCGGGCTAATGAAAAACTGTTTTTT | CASSIGTGRANEKLFF
TRBD1 | TRBJ1-6 | TRBV5-6 | 14 | TGTGCCAGCAGAGGACAGGGGGCAAATTCACCCCTCCACTTT | CASRGQGANSPLHF
- | TRBJ2-5 | TRBV5-4 | 13 | TGTGCCAGCAGCTTCTTTACAGGGGAGACCCAGTACTTC | CASSFFTGETQYF
TRBD1 | TRBJ1-5 | TRBV27 | 15 | TGTGCCAGCAGAACTGGACAGGGTAAGCTACAGCCCCAGCATTTT | CASRTGQGKLQPQHF
TRBD2 | TRBJ2-1 | TRBV3-1/TRBV3-2 | 18 | TGTGCCAGCAGCCAAGAGCGACTAGCGGGAGGTTTTTACAATGAGCAGTTCTTC | CASSQERLAGGFYNEQFF
TRBD1 | TRBJ2-3 | TRBV5-1 | 13 | TGCGCCAGCGGACAGGGGGGAACAGATACGCAGTATTTT | CASGQGGTDTQYF
- | TRBJ2-1 | TRBV2 | 15 | TGTGCCAGCAGTGAAGCTGGCGGATCCTACAATGAGCAGTTCTTC | CASSEAGGSYNEQFF
- | TRBJ2-1 | TRBV7-9 | 16 | TGTGCCAGCACAGCATCGGGTCTGAGCTCCTACAATGAGCAGTTCTTC | CASTASGLSSYNEQFF
TRBD2 | TRBJ2-2 | TRBV11-2 | 17 | TGTGCCAGCAGCTTAGATTCGGCTAGCGGTACCACCGGGGAGCTGTTTTTT | CASSLDSASGTTGELFF
TRBD1 | TRBJ2-1 | TRBV6-5 | 15 | TGTGCCACCCAGGGTGGACAGGGGGCCGGGAATGAGCAGTTCTTC | CATQGGQGAGNEQFF